Below are 18 T cell receptor beta chains sequenced from a single sample in a study of blood T cell repertoires in COVID-19. Data came from immunoSEQ multiplex PCR; TCRdb stores just in-frame clones and leaves some out. This table holds some 300,000 clones, 85% to 90% found once. Sequenced material: peripheral blood. These TCRs come from a woman between 45 and 60 years old with COVID-19, enrolled during active disease.

The chain combines TRBV29-1 with TRBJ2-2; possible D gene TRBD1, 6 bases. The CDR3 has 15 residues. CDR1 and CDR2 (germline): SQVTM, ANQGSEA. V lost 8 bases and J 6 bases, leaving 22 bases between the germline ends. The CDR3 DNA sequence: TGCAGCACCCGTGGGGGCCCCTCAACCCCCGGGGAGCTGTTTTTT. Its protein is CSTRGGPSTPGELFF.

The chain uses TRBV11-3 and TRBJ1-6; tentatively, D is TRBD1 (5 bases). Germline V gene lookup returns CDR1 SGHNT and CDR2 YENEEA. CDR3 length: 15 residues. V was clipped by 1 base and J by 9 bases, with 13 bases between them. The CDR3 region has the DNA TGTGCCAGCAGCTTAGGGGGCAGGGAAAGTTCACCCCTCCACTTT. This gives the protein CASSLGGRESSPLHF.

The chain employs TRBV7-2 and TRBJ1-5; D is perhaps TRBD1 (6 bases). The germline CDR1 and CDR2 sequences are SGHTA and FQGNSA. The CDR3 is made up of 16 amino acids. Trimming took 5 bases from V and 5 from J, leaving 19 bases between them. The CDR3 region is CASSPVGRGTHQPQHF. The CDR3 DNA is TGTGCCAGCAGCCCGGTAGGCAGGGGAACTCATCAGCCCCAGCATTTT.

The rearrangement joins TRBV29-1 to TRBJ1-1; D perhaps matches TRBD1 (6 bases). Deletions cut 4 bases from V and 7 bases from J, with 16 bases between. Germline CDR1 reads SQVTM; CDR2 reads ANQGSEA. This CDR3 has 13 amino acids. The CDR3 DNA is TGCAGCGTTGGTTGGCGGGGGCTCAGTGAAGCTTTCTTT. It codes for CSVGWRGLSEAFF.

This rearrangement joins TRBV2 to TRBJ1-2, with unresolved D. Trimming took off 2 bases at V and 4 bases at J, with 5 bases between the two ends. CDR3 length equals 12 residues. Germline values: CDR1 SNHLY, CDR2 FYNNEI. CDR3 nucleotides: TGTGCCAGCAGTGAAACCAGCTATGGCTACACCTTC. This translates into CASSETSYGYTF. Together with reference TRBV2 and TRBJ1-2, the CDR3 gives the full variable domain: EPEVTQTPSHQVTQMGQEVILRCVPISNHLYFYWYRQILGQKVEFLVSFYNNEISEKSEIFDDQFSVERPDGSNFTLKIRSTKLEDSAMYFCASSETSYGYTFGSGTRLTVV.

The chain combines TRBV9 with TRBJ2-1; TRBD2 agrees at 12 bases. J was trimmed by 9 bases and V by 4 bases; bases with no gene match: 14. The CDR3 runs 17 residues. Germline assignment: CDR1 SGDLS and CDR2 YYNGEE. The CDR3 DNA is TGTGCCAGCAGCCCACGAACGACTAGCGGGAGAGGAGGTGAGCAGTTCTTC. Translated: CASSPRTTSGRGGEQFF.

The genes are TRBV9 and TRBJ2-1, with 9 bases matching TRBD2. Germline V lookup: CDR1 SGDLS, CDR2 YYNGEE. V gave up 0 bases and J gave up 3 bases; unmatched junction bases: 4. This CDR3 has 16 amino acids. CDR3 sequence reads: CASSVATTSGYNEQFF. The CDR3, as DNA: TGTGCCAGCAGCGTAGCTACGACTAGCGGCTACAATGAGCAGTTCTTC.

The chain has TRBV30 and TRBJ2-7; TRBD1 aligns across 10 bases. After removal of 2 bases from V and 2 bases from J, the junction contained 6 bases not matched to a gene. This CDR3 has 15 residues. Germline V gene data show CDR1 as GTSNPN and CDR2 as SVGIG (reference sequence). The CDR3 reads CAWSKTGTGAYEQYF. The DNA of the CDR3 is TGTGCCTGGAGTAAAACCGGGACAGGGGCCTACGAGCAGTACTTC.

This clone appeared once. This chain uses TRBV9 with TRBJ2-6; D is uncertain. V lost 0 bases, J lost 4 bases, and 17 bases lay in between. CDR3 length equals 18 residues. Germline-derived CDR1 and CDR2 are SGDLS and YYNGEE. The CDR3 reads CASSVVPPAALGANVLTF. The DNA for the CDR3 is TGTGCCAGCAGCGTAGTACCCCCCGCGGCTCTGGGGGCCAACGTCCTGACTTTC.

The chain uses TRBV19 and TRBJ2-1; 11 nucleotides match TRBD2. Germline assignment: CDR1 LNHDA and CDR2 SQIVND (reference sequence). V lost 5 bases to trimming and J lost 2 bases; unmatched junction nucleotides: 5. This CDR3 is 16 amino acids long. The CDR3 protein is CASSASSGRAYNEQFF. CDR3 coding DNA: TGTGCCAGTAGTGCCAGTAGCGGGAGGGCCTACAATGAGCAGTTCTTC. The complete variable domain, with remaining parts taken from reference TRBV19 and TRBJ2-1, reads DGGITQSPKYLFRKEGQNVTLSCEQNLNHDAMYWYRQDPGQGLRLIYYSQIVNDFQKGDIAEGYSVSREKKESFPLTVTSAQKNPTAFYLCASSASSGRAYNEQFFGPGTRLTVL.

This rearrangement joins TRBV7-3 to TRBJ2-5; D is possibly TRBD2 (5 bases). Trimming pared 5 bases from V and 5 bases from J, leaving 15 bases between. CDR3 length equals 14 residues. Germline lookup yields CDR1 SGHTA and CDR2 FQGTGA. CDR3 sequence reads: CASSRAGLGETQYF. For the CDR3, the DNA is TGTGCCAGCAGCCGCGCGGGCTTAGGGGAGACCCAGTACTTC.

The V call is TRBV5-5, the J call TRBJ2-7; 9 positions agree with TRBD1. Losses at the gene ends were 3 bases for V and 11 bases for J; bases not matched to a gene: 12. This CDR3 has 14 residues. Germline values: CDR1 SGHKS, CDR2 YYEKEE (reference sequence). The CDR3 DNA follows: TGTGCCAGCAGCTCTGGGGGGACAGGGTATAAGGAGTACTTC. Protein product: CASSSGGTGYKEYF.

J is TRBJ2-7 and V is TRBV27, with TRBD1 matching 7 bases. Per germline, CDR1 MNHEY and CDR2 SMNVEV (reference sequence). The J segment lost 2 bases and the V segment lost 3 bases, leaving 4 bases of the junction unmatched. This CDR3 comprises 14 residues. CDR3 DNA: TGTGCCAGCAGTTTTGGACAGGACGCCTACGAGCAGTACTTC. Protein: CASSFGQDAYEQYF.

The J gene is TRBJ2-3, the V gene TRBV5-1, with TRBD1 identical over 7 bases. Per germline, CDR1 SGHRS and CDR2 YFSETQ. The CDR3 loop spans 15 amino acids. V dropped 0 bases and J dropped 2; count of bases not matched to a gene: 3. CDR3 in amino acids: CASSLGDRYTDTQYF. The DNA of the CDR3 is TGCGCCAGCAGCTTGGGGGACAGATACACAGATACGCAGTATTTT.

This clone has ten or more counts. The chain links TRBV5-1 to TRBJ2-1; 7 nucleotides agree with TRBD2. There are 16 residues in the CDR3. V trimming: 1 base; J trimming: 3 bases; junction bases outside the gene matches: 7. Germline V gene data show CDR1 as SGHRS and CDR2 as YFSETQ. CDR3 in amino acids: CASSLQGVAGYNEQFF. The CDR3, as DNA: TGCGCCAGCAGCTTGCAAGGGGTAGCGGGCTACAATGAGCAGTTCTTC. Looking up the rest from reference TRBV5-1 and TRBJ2-1 gives the full variable domain: KAGVTQTPRYLIKTRGQQVTLSCSPISGHRSVSWYQQTPGQGLQFLFEYFSETQRNKGNFPGRFSGRQFSNSRSEMNVSTLELGDSALYLCASSLQGVAGYNEQFFGPGTRLTVL.

The V and J genes are TRBV11-3 and TRBJ1-3; weak D call: TRBD1 (5 bases). CDR1 is SGHNT, CDR2 YENEEA, per germline. The CDR3 has 17 residues. V lost 1 base and J lost 0, with 13 bases in between. DNA of the CDR3: TGTGCCAGCAGCTTAGTTGGGACTCCTACCTCTGGAAACACCATATATTTT. Translating it yields CASSLVGTPTSGNTIYF.

This rearrangement joins TRBV11-2 to TRBJ2-7, with a possible D match to TRBD2 (6 bases). V was pared by 5 bases and J by 2 bases, with 13 bases between. The CDR3 totals 14 residues. Germline loops: CDR1 SGHAT, CDR2 FQNNGV. The CDR3 loop is CASSTRAGTYEQYF. CDR3 coding DNA: TGTGCCAGCAGCACCCGGGCGGGAACCTACGAGCAGTACTTC. The whole variable domain, remainder taken from reference TRBV11-2 and TRBJ2-7, is EAGVAQSPRYKIIEKRQSVAFWCNPISGHATLYWYQQILGQGPKLLIQFQNNGVVDDSQLPKDRFSAERLKGVDSTLKIQPAKLEDSAVYLCASSTRAGTYEQYFGPGTRLTVT.

The V call is TRBV27, the J call TRBJ1-1, with D perhaps matching TRBD1 (5 bases). The CDR3 sequence is 15 residues long. V was shortened by 4 bases and J by 7 bases, with 19 bases between the two germline ends. The germline V gene encodes CDR1 MNHEY and CDR2 SMNVEV (reference sequence). The CDR3, as DNA: TGTGCCAGCAGTTCACTAACCGTGCTGGGGGGTGAAGCTTTCTTT. Translation gives CASSSLTVLGGEAFF.